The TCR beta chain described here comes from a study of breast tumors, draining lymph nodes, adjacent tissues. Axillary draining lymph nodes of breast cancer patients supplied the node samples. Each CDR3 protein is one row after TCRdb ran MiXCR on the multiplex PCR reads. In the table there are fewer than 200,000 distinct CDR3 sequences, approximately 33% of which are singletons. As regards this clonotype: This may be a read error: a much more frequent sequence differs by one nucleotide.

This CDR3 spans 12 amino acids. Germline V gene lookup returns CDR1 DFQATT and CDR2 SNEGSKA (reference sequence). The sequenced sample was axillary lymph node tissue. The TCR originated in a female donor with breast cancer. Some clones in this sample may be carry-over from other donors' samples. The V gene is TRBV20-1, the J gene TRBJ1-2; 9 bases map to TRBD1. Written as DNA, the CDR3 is TGCAGTGCCACAGGGGGCGGGTATGGCTCCACCTTC. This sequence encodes CSATGGGYGSTF.